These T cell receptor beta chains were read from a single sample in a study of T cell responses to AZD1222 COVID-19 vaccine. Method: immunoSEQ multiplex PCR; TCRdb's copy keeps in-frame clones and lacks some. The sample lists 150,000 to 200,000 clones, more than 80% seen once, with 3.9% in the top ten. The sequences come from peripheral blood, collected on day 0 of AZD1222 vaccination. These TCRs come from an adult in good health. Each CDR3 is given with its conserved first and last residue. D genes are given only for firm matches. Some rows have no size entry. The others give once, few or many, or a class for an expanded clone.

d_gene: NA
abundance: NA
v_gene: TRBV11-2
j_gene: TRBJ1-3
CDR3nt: TGTGCCAGCAGCTTAGTAAGCTCTGGAAACACCATATATTTT
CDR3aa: CASSLVSSGNTIYF

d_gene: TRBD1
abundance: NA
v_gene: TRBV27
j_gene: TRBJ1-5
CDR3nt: TGTGCCAGCAGACCCGGGACAGCTCACAATCAGCCCCAGCATTTT
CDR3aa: CASRPGTAHNQPQHF

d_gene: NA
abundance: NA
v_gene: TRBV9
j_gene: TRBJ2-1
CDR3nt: TGTGCCAGCAGCGTCAGCGGCACAAGAAGGAATGAGCAGTTCTTC
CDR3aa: CASSVSGTRRNEQFF

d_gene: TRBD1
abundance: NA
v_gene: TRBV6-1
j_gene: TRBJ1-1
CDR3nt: TGTGCCAGCAGTGAAGATCGGACAGGGTCAACCACTCGGGGAGCTTTCTTT
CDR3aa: CASSEDRTGSTTRGAFF

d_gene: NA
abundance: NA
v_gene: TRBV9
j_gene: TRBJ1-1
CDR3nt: TGTGCCAGCAGCGTAGACAGCACGAACACTGAAGCTTTCTTT
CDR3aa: CASSVDSTNTEAFF

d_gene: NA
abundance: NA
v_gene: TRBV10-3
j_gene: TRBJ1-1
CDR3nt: TGTGCCATCAAAGGGCCAGAGGACACTGAAGCTTTCTTT
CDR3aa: CAIKGPEDTEAFF

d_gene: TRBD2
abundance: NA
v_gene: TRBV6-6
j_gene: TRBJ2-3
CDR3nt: TGTGCCAGCAGTCCCTATACCTTGCTAGCGGGGGGGGTGGATACGCAGTATTTT
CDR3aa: CASSPYTLLAGGVDTQYF

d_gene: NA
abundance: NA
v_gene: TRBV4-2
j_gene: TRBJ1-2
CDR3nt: TGTGCCAGCAGCCAAGATCACGGGGCGGGCTCCTGGTATGGCTACACCTTC
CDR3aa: CASSQDHGAGSWYGYTF

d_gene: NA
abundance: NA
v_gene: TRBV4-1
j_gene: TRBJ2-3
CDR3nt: TGCGCCAGCAGCCAAAAGGGGGTATGGGAGGTTTTCACAGATACGCAGTATTTT
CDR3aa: CASSQKGVWEVFTDTQYF

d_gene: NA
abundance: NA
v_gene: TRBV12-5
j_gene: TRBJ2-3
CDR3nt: TGTGCTAGTGCAGCCGGCGGCACAGATACGCAGTATTTT
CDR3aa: CASAAGGTDTQYF

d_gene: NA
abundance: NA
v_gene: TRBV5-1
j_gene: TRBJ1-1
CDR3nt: TGCGCCAGCAGCTTGCCGTCTCGGGGGGCTGAAGCTTTCTTT
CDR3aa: CASSLPSRGAEAFF

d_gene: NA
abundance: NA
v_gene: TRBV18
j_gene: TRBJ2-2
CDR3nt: TGTGCCAGCTCACCCCCCGGGACCGAGAACACCGGGGAGCTGTTTTTT
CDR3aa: CASSPPGTENTGELFF

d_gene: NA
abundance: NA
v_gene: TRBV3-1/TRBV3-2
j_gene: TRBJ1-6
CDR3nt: TGTGCCAGCAGCCAGGGCGGCTACGCGGGTAATTCACCCCTCCACTTT
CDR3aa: CASSQGGYAGNSPLHF

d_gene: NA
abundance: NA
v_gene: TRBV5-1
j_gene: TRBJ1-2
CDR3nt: TGCGCCAGCAGCCCGGGAAGCGGGGGGCGCGGTAGTGGCTACACCTTC
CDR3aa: CASSPGSGGRGSGYTF

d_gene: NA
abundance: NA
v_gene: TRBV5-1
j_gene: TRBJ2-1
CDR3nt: TGCGCCAGCAGCTTCCGGATTCGTGGCGGAAACAATGAGCAGTTCTTC
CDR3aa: CASSFRIRGGNNEQFF

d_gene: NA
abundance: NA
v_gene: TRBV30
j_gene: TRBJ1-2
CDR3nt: TGCGCCTGGAGTGTCAGCGTAGCAGGCTACACCTTC
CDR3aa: CAWSVSVAGYTF

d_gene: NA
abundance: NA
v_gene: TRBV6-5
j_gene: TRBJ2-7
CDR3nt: TGTGCCAGCCTTAATCCCGGCGGTCCTCCCCACGAGCAGTACTTC
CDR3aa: CASLNPGGPPHEQYF

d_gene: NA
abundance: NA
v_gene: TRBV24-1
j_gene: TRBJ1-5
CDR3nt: TGTGCCACCCTCGCTCCGGGAGAAATTCAGCCCCAGCATTTT
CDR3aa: CATLAPGEIQPQHF

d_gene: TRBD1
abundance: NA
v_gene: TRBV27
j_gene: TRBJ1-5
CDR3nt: TGTGCCAGCAGTTCCGGGACAGGGGAATTGTGGTTAAATCAGCCCCAGCATTTT
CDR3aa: CASSSGTGELWLNQPQHF

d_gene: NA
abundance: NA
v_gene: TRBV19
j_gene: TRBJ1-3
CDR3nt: TGTGCCAGTAGGAATAGGATGGCTGGAAACACCATATATTTT
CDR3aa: CASRNRMAGNTIYF

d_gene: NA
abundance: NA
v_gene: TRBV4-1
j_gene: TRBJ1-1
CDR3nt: TGCGCCAGCAGCCAAGAAAATTTGGGGTGGAGAGGTGAAGCTTTCTTT
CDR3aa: CASSQENLGWRGEAFF

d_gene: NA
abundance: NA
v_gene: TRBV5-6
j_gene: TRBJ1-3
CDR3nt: TGTGCCAGCAGCTTGAGTCCCGGGGACGGAAACACCATATATTTT
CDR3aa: CASSLSPGDGNTIYF

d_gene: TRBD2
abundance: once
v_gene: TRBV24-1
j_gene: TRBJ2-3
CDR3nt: TGTGCCACAGCGGGGGGCCCGGGCCGATCAGATACGCAGTATTTT
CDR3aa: CATAGGPGRSDTQYF

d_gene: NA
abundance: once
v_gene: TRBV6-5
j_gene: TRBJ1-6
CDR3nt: TGTGCCAGCAGTTACTCGGGGACCGAGAGGGTATCACCCCTCCACTTT
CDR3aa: CASSYSGTERVSPLHF

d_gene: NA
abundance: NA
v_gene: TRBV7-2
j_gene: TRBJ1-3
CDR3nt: TGTGCCAGCAGCTTTTGGGGGCCCAACTCTGGAAACACCATATATTTT
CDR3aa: CASSFWGPNSGNTIYF

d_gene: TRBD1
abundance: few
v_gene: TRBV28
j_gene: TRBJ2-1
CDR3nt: TGTGCCAGCAGCCTGACAGGGGAAGGTTACAATGAGCAGTTCTTC
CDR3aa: CASSLTGEGYNEQFF

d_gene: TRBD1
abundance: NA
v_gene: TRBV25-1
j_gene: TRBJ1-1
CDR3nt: TGTGCCAGCAGTGAATCAGGGGGCAACACTGAAGCTTTCTTT
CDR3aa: CASSESGGNTEAFF

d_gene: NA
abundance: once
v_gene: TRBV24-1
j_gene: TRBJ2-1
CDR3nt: TGTGCCACCAGTGAACCCAGCGCGCAGGGCTCCTACAATGAGCAGTTCTTC
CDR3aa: CATSEPSAQGSYNEQFF

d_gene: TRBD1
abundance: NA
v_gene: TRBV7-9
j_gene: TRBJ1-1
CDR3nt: TGTGCCAGCAGCTCCTACGAACAGGGGGCAACTGAAGCTTTCTTT
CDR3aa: CASSSYEQGATEAFF

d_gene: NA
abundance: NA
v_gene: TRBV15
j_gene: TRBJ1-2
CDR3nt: TGTGCCACCAGCAGATCGGATGGAGGGAACTATGGCTACACCTTC
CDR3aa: CATSRSDGGNYGYTF

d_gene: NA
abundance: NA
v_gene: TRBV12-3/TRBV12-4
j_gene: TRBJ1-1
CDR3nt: TGTGCCAGCAGTTTAAAGCCGCGGGAAGCTTTCTTT
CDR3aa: CASSLKPREAFF

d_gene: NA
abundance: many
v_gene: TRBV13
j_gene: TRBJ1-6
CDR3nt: TGTGCCAGCAGCTTATCCTCGGCTGGTTCACCCCTCCACTTT
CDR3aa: CASSLSSAGSPLHF

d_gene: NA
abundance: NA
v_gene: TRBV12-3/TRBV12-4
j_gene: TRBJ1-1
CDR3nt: TGTGCCAGCAGTCCGCGACCCAGGACTGAAGCTTTCTTT
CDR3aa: CASSPRPRTEAFF

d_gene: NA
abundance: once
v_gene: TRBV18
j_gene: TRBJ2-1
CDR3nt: TGTGCCAGCTCACCACTAGCGGTATCCTACAATGAGCAGTTCTTC
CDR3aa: CASSPLAVSYNEQFF

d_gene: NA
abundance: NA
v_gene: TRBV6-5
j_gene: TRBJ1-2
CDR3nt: TGTGCCAGCAGTTACGGGCCACGCGGAGCTAACTATGGCTACACCTTC
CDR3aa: CASSYGPRGANYGYTF

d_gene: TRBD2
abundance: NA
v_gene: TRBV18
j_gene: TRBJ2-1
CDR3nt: TGTGCCAGCTCACTTGCGGGAGGGGAGCAGTTCTTC
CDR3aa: CASSLAGGEQFF

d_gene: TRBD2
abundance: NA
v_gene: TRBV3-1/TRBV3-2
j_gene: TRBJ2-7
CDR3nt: TGTGCCAGCAGCCAATACGGCGGGAGCTCCTACGAGCAGTACTTC
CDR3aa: CASSQYGGSSYEQYF

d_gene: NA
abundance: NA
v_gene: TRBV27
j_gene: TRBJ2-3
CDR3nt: TGTGCCAGCAGTTCAGTAGATCATACGCAGTATTTT
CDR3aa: CASSSVDHTQYF

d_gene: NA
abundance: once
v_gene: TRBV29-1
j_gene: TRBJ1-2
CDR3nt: TGCAGCGTTGTTCCAGTGGGTGGCTACACCTTC
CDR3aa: CSVVPVGGYTF

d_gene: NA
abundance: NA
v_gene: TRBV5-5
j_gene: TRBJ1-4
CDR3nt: TGTGCCAGCAGCTTGGACGCGGATTATGCAACTAATGAAAAACTGTTTTTT
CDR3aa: CASSLDADYATNEKLFF